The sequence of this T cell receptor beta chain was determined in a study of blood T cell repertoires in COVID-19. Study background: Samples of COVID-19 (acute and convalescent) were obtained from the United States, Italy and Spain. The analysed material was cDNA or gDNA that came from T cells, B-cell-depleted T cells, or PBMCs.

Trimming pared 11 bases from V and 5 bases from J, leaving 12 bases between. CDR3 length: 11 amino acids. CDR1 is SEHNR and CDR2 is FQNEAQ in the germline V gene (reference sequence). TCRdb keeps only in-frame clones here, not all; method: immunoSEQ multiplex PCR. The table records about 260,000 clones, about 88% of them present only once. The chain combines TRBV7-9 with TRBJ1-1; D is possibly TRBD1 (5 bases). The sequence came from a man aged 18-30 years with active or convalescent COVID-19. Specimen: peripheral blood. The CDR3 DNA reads TGTGCCTGGCACGGGGGAACTGAAGCTTTCTTT. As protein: CAWHGGTEAFF.